Listed here is a single TCR beta chain. This entry is derived from a study of blood T cell repertoires in COVID-19. Study-level background: COVID-19 samples collected from the United States, Italy and Spain covered acute and convalescent phases. The cDNA or gDNA used as material had been derived from T cells, B-cell-depleted T cells, or PBMCs.

Source study methods: Reference gene primers were amplified, and this amplification served to estimate nucleated cell counts. Libraries were prepared by immunoSEQ multiplex PCR; TCRdb keeps only in-frame clonotypes and omits some of them. D and trimming were read from the DNA, whereas the V and J calls and clone size are those reported in that table. Among 200,000 to 300,000 clones listed, around nine tenths were seen once. V was clipped by 1 base and J by 9 bases; unmatched bases: 12. There are 18 residues in the CDR3. The germline V gene encodes CDR1 SGHVS and CDR2 FNYEAQ. J is TRBJ2-1 and V is TRBV7-6, with TRBD2 matching over 13 bases. Sequenced input: peripheral blood. This TCR was recovered from a middle-aged man who had recovered from COVID-19. The CDR3 nucleotides read TGTGCCAGCAGCTTAGGGACTAGCGGGAGTGCCGGGGTTTTTGAGCAGTTCTTC. The encoded protein is CASSLGTSGSAGVFEQFF. Complete variable domain (other parts from reference TRBV7-6 and TRBJ2-1): GAGVSQSPRYKVTKRGQDVALRCDPISGHVSLYWYRQALGQGPEFLTYFNYEAQQDKSGLPNDRFSAERPEGSISTLTIQRTEQRDSAMYRCASSLGTSGSAGVFEQFFGPGTRLTVL.